This entry features one T cell receptor beta chain sequence. Its antigen is currently unknown. These data come from a study of T cells expressing NK-cell markers. Study details: Beta-chain profiling covered CD3+CD56+NKG2C+, CD3+CD56+NKG2C- and CD3+CD56-NKG2C+ sorted subsets. Study-level points and caveats: Each of roughly six donors carried dominant NKG2C+ clonotypes accounting for about 1.0-8% of CD8+ T cells.

The germline V gene encodes CDR1 KGHSH and CDR2 LQKENI. This CDR3 has 17 residues. TCRdb re-called the 5' RACE reads; every CDR3 protein appears as one record, without DNA. This listing includes about 460,000 distinct CDR3 sequences. This clonotype originated in a woman between 50 and 59 years old in good health. Sequencing was performed on blood T cells: a sorted CD56 or NKG2C T cell subset, CD4+ or CD8+ T cells, or bulk PBMC T cells (not recorded which). J is TRBJ1-2 and V is TRBV18; as DNA is missing, the TRBD1 call by TCRdb cannot be tested. The CDR3 spells CASSPLDSDIAYYGYTF.